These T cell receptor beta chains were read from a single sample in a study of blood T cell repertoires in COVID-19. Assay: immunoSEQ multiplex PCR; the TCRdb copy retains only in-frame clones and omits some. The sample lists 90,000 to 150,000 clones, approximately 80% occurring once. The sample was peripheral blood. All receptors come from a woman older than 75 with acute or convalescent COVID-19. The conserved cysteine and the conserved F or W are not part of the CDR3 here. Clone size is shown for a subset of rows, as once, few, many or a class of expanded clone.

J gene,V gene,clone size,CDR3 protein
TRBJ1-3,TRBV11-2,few,ASSFRRAIAGNTIY
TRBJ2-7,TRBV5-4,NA,ASSSGGYEQY
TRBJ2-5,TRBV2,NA,ASGQGMETQY
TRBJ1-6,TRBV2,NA,ASSVGTGPGPLH
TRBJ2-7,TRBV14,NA,ASSPGTGREQY
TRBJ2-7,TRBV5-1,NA,ASSLGGTGSSYEQY
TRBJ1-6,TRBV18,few,ASSPIFGNNSPLH
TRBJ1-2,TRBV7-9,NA,ASSPWDRDDYGYT
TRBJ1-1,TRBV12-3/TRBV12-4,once,ASSFTGNTEAF
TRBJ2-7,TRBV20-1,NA,SASRSYEQY
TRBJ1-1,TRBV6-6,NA,ASIAPQLQGAVGAF
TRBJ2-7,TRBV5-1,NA,ASSLGVGQGSYEQY
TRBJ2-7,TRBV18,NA,ASSPVGRGDYEQY
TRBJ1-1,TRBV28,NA,ASRTGGVGENTEAF
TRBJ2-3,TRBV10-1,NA,ASSESKLAGDWTDTQY
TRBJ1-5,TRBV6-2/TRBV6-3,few,ASSLGGARNQPQH
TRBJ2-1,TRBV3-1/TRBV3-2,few,ASSHRSGSILFPF
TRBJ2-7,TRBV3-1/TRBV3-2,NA,ASSYGGEQY
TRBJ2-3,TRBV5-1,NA,ASSGEGGVDTQY
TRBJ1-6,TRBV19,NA,ASSPGQGSYSPLH
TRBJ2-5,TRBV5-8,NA,ASSLTGSQETQY
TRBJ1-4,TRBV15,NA,ATSSGQATNEKLF
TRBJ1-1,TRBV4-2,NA,ASSHNQGRGTEAF
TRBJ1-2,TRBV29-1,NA,SVMTGGNYGYT
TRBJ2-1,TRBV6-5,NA,ATRTSGTNEQF
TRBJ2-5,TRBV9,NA,ASSVEAGGYETQY
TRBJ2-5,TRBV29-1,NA,SVEVGGEETQY
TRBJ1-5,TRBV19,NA,ASSIGPGGQPQH
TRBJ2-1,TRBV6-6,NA,ASSFDIGTTDNEQF
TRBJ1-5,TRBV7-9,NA,ASSLGEVGQPQH
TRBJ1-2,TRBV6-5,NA,ASSSPPVFSYGYT
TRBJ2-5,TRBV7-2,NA,ASSPARDQETQY
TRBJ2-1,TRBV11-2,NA,ASSLDPMGGGADQF
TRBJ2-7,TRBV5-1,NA,ASSSGQGAHREQY
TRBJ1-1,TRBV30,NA,AWQQGFDTEAF
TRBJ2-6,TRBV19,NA,ASSRQGPHSGANVLT
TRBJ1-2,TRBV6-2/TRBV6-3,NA,ASSYTGRLYGYT
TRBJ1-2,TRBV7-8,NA,ASSLGQPSLGYT
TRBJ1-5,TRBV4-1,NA,ASSHPGQGLQPQH
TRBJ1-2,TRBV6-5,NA,ASCRGQSYGYT
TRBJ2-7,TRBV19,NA,ASRPNDRGSEQY
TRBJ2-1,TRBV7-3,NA,ASSLTRYDEQF
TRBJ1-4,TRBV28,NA,ASSRDRGSNEKLF
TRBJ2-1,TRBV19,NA,ASSKTSGFVSEQF
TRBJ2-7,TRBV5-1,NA,ASRRIPSGTDLGEQY
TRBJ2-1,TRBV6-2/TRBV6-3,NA,ASSGTGNHLNEQF
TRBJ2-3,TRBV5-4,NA,ASSRLLAGGVTDTQY
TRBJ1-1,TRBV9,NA,ASSVGAKPNTEAF
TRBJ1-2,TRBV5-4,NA,ASSPEGTGYGYT
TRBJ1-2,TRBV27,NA,ASSFSQGYGYT
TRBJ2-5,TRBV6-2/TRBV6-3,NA,ASSYRVGRQETQY
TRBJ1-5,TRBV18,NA,ASSWRRESDQPQH
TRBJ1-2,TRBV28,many,ASTEQGARGYT
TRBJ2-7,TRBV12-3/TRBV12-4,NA,ASSLSSFYEQY
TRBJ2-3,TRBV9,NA,ASSVSLAGFSTDTQY
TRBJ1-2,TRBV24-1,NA,ATTLGPKWDYGYT
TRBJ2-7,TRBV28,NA,ASSSPGLAGGPKDY
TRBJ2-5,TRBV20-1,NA,SATQKETQY
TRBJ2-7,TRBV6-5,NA,ASSYSPAAGGEQY
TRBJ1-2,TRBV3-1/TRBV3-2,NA,ASSQRHDWGESV